What follows describes a single TCR beta chain. Its antigen remains unidentified. Donors were systemically healthy Caucasian individuals from Russia aged about 6 to 95 years. No fewer than 6 million PBMCs went into each sample. This CDR3 region has 14 residues. The ends were cut back, 0 bases at V and 7 bases at J, with 14 bases in the middle. Germline values: CDR1 SGHNT, CDR2 YYREEE (reference sequence). These data are taken from a study of blood T cells in healthy people across ages. Study results and caveats: Long-lived donors carried more naive CD4+ cells and greater diversity than aged donors.

Using a J-beta primer mix together with a sample-barcoded 5' primer, a second PCR was run for about 6 to 12 cycles. Every molecule of cDNA carried a tag from a template-switch adaptor with 12 random nucleotides. Via MiXCR, TCRdb re-called the 5' RACE reads, giving one row per CDR3 protein. The sample contains 850,000 to 1,000,000 distinct CDR3 sequences, 51% of which appear only once. The source is a woman aged 60-75 years in good health. The specimen sequenced was blood. The chain recombines TRBV5-4 with TRBJ2-7, with a weak D call TRBD2 (6 bases). CDR3 nucleotides: TGTGCCAGCAGCTTGGACGGGGCCGCGGGGGAGCAGTACTTC. This translates into CASSLDGAAGEQYF. Full variable domain (remainder filled in from reference TRBV5-4 and TRBJ2-7): ETGVTQSPTHLIKTRGQQVTLRCSSQSGHNTVSWYQQALGQGPQFIFQYYREEENGRGNFPPRFSGLQFPNYSSELNVNALELDDSALYLCASSLDGAAGEQYFGPGTRLTVT.